The rows below give T cell receptor beta chains drawn from one sample of a study of blood T cell repertoires in COVID-19. TCRdb keeps only in-frame clones here, not all; method: immunoSEQ multiplex PCR. The sample holds approximately 70,000 clones, about 91% seen once. Sequenced sample: peripheral blood. These receptors all stem from a woman in her fifties or sixties with active COVID-19. The CDR3 runs from the conserved cysteine through the conserved F or W. D genes are given only for firm matches. Clone size is given for some rows only: seen once, a few or many times, or a class if the clone is expanded.

j_call v_call clone_size d_call cdr3_nt cdr3_aa
TRBJ2-7 TRBV7-9 NA NA TGTGCCAGCAGCTTAGCTCAGGGTACGGAGCAGTACTTC CASSLAQGTEQYF
TRBJ2-1 TRBV28 NA TRBD2 TGTGCCAGCAGATTTCTAGCGGGACGCGACAATGAGCAGTTCTTC CASRFLAGRDNEQFF
TRBJ2-5 TRBV10-3 NA NA TGTGCCATCAGTGGCCGGTCGGTGGAAGAGACCCAGTACTTC CAISGRSVEETQYF
TRBJ2-7 TRBV5-6 NA NA TGTGCCAGCAGCTTGCAGGGCTTTTACGAGCAGTACTTC CASSLQGFYEQYF
TRBJ2-7 TRBV7-7 NA TRBD1 TGTGCTAGCAGCCTCCAAAAGGGGGCCGACTACGAGCAGTACTTC CASSLQKGADYEQYF
TRBJ2-7 TRBV5-1 NA TRBD1 TGCGCCAGCAGCTTTCAAGGGGACAGGAGTAGTCGGGAGCAGTACTTC CASSFQGDRSSREQYF
TRBJ2-7 TRBV5-1 NA TRBD2 TGCGCCAGCAGCTTGGAATCTAGCGGGACCTACGAGCAGTACTTC CASSLESSGTYEQYF
TRBJ2-5 TRBV13 NA NA TGTGCCAGCGGAGCCAGTCTCCGGGGGCAAGAGACCCAGTACTTC CASGASLRGQETQYF
TRBJ2-2 TRBV5-6 NA NA TGTGCCAGCAGGCAGAGGGGGACCAACGGGGAGCTGTTTTTT CASRQRGTNGELFF
TRBJ1-1 TRBV5-5 NA TRBD1 TGTGCCAGCAGCTTTCAGGGGGCGGGATTAGCGAGGACTGAAGCTTTCTTT CASSFQGAGLARTEAFF
TRBJ2-5 TRBV21-1 NA NA TGTGCCAGCAGCAAAGTGCGACTAGCGGGAGGGGAAGAGACCCAGTACTTC CASSKVRLAGGEETQYF
TRBJ1-2 TRBV28 NA TRBD1 TGTGCCAGCAGTGCACCGGGACAGGGAAAATTTAGCTATGGCTACACCTTC CASSAPGQGKFSYGYTF
TRBJ1-1 TRBV2 NA NA TGTGCCAGCAAACGGACAGCCAGGAACACTGAAGCTTTCTTT CASKRTARNTEAFF
TRBJ1-1 TRBV5-1 once TRBD1 TGCGCCAGCAGCACCGAACAGGGGCTGAACACTGAAGCTTTCTTT CASSTEQGLNTEAFF
TRBJ2-3 TRBV3-1/TRBV3-2 NA NA TGTGCCAGCAGCCAAGACAGGGTAAATACGCAGTATTTT CASSQDRVNTQYF
TRBJ1-3 TRBV12-3/TRBV12-4 once NA TGTGCCAGCAGTGGACTGAGAGGAAACACCATATATTTT CASSGLRGNTIYF
TRBJ2-6 TRBV5-8 NA NA TGTGCCAGCAGCTTGTGGAGGGACTCTGGGGCCAACGTCCTGACTTTC CASSLWRDSGANVLTF
TRBJ2-1 TRBV7-9 NA TRBD2 TGTGCCAGCAGCTTAGGGGGCGGGAGCATCAACAATGAGCAGTTCTTC CASSLGGGSINNEQFF
TRBJ1-4 TRBV6-5 NA NA TGTGCCAGCAAGGGGTTAACAACTAATGAAAAACTGTTTTTT CASKGLTTNEKLFF
TRBJ2-2 TRBV5-1 NA TRBD2 TGCGCCAGCAGCTCAACCCCGGGGACTACCGAGGCCGGGGAGCTGTTTTTT CASSSTPGTTEAGELFF
TRBJ2-2 TRBV12-3/TRBV12-4 NA NA TGTGCCACACAAGCGAACACCGGGGAGCTGTTTTTT CATQANTGELFF
TRBJ1-5 TRBV6-5 NA TRBD1 TGTGCCAGCAAGGACAGGCGCGCCGACAATCAGCCCCAGCATTTT CASKDRRADNQPQHF
TRBJ2-1 TRBV2 NA NA TGTGCCAGCAGTGAGACAGACAATGAGCAGTTCTTC CASSETDNEQFF
TRBJ2-1 TRBV19 NA NA TGTGCCAGTAGTCACGGGAGCGTGACCTACAATGAGCAGTTCTTC CASSHGSVTYNEQFF
TRBJ2-2 TRBV6-8 NA TRBD2 TGTGCCAGCAGCAAAAAGGGACCTACCAGCGGGATGCTCACCGGGGAGCTGTTTTTT CASSKKGPTSGMLTGELFF
TRBJ2-1 TRBV7-6 NA TRBD2 TGTGCCAGCACCCCCGGGACTAGCGCCGACAATGAGCAGTTCTTC CASTPGTSADNEQFF
TRBJ1-5 TRBV30 NA NA TGTGCCTGGAATCAGGGGAGCAATCAGCCCCAGCATTTT CAWNQGSNQPQHF
TRBJ1-4 TRBV6-1 NA NA TGTGCCAGCAGCGAAGGAGCGGTAACAACTAATGAAAAACTGTTTTTT CASSEGAVTTNEKLFF
TRBJ2-5 TRBV7-9 NA TRBD2 TGTGCCAGCAGCTCCGGACTAGCGACGCTAAATGGGGAGACCCAGTACTTC CASSSGLATLNGETQYF
TRBJ2-7 TRBV7-8 NA TRBD1 TGTGCCAGCAGCTCAACCGGGACAGGACGTCCCTACGAGCAGTACTTC CASSSTGTGRPYEQYF
TRBJ2-7 TRBV4-1 NA TRBD2 TGCGCCAGCAGCCAAGATCAAAGTTCGACTAGCGTCTACGAGCAGTACTTC CASSQDQSSTSVYEQYF